This TCR beta chain was profiled in a study of blood T cell repertoires in COVID-19 (TCRdb year 2020). For context, the study as a whole: Samples from collaborators originated in the United States, Italy and Spain and spanned both the acute and convalescent phases of COVID-19. The repertoires were released in a freely available public database intended as a resource for research on the immune response to SARS-CoV-2. Deeply sampled blood TCRbeta repertoires from subjects exposed to, actively infected with, or recovered from COVID-19 were included in the dataset. Nearly every sample came with metadata listing a de-identified subject ID, COVID-19 status, age in years and sex. The samples were drawn from the first 160 participants of the ongoing ImmuneRACE study and from 1,254 subjects provided by 6 global collaborators. Where HLA class I and class II types were available, the types were taken from metadata supplied by the sample provider, not from assay-based typing. The material from the prospective study consisted of cDNA or gDNA derived from T cells, B-cell-depleted T cells, or PBMCs.

CDR1 LNHDA and CDR2 SQIVND are derived from the germline V gene (reference sequence). The CDR3 covers 12 residues, taking in both the cysteine and the phenylalanine. CDR3 DNA only is kept here, 36 bases in frame from base 1. V is reduced by 5 bases and J by 6 bases, leaving a spacing of 10 bases between them. What the authors observed across the whole study: The amount of clinical and demographic metadata varied by source and participant and was provided uncurated.

Details on this clone: The antigen it recognizes is unknown. The record has no base qualities; no much larger clone is one base away.

The immunoSEQ Assay, a bias-controlled multiplex PCR, was used to amplify TCRbeta CDR3 regions from genomic DNA. The published analysis was carried out like this. Within the assay, amplification of reference gene primers was used to estimate how many nucleated cells each sample contained. Sequence reads were collapsed and filtered to measure the absolute abundance of every unique TCRbeta CDR3 rearrangement. For each sample, productive Simpson clonality was calculated as the square root of Simpson's diversity index over productive rearrangements. Not all clones reach the TCRdb copy of this immuneACCESS table, which keeps in-frame sequences only. Checked studies attribute under half of the gap to unresolved V genes and leave the rest unexplained. V and J calls plus clone size are reproduced from that table; the DNA served to infer D and trimming. This sample gives about 75,000 clones in total; around 74% of them show up just once. The ten biggest clones cover approximately 5% of the sample.

Collaborating institutions collected whole blood in K2EDTA tubes following their own protocols. For TCRbeta analysis, collaborators shipped samples in one of three forms: frozen whole blood, isolated PBMCs, or DNA extracted from either of those sample types. The TCR originated in an elderly woman with active or convalescent COVID-19. The sample consisted of peripheral blood. The rearranged chain carries TRBV19 and TRBJ1-1, with the D gene call left open. The CDR3 protein sequence reads: CASSDNRPEAFF. In nucleotide form, the sequence is TGTGCCAGTAGTGATAACAGACCTGAAGCTTTCTTT.